This T cell receptor (beta chain) derives from a study of T cells in Graves' hyperthyroidism and ophthalmopathy. This clonotype was counted many times. Its antigen is undetermined. Study-level points and caveats: Peripheral blood also featured most of the thyroid clonotypes expanded above 0.001.

It was RNA transcripts that yielded the amplified TCR beta CDR3 regions. The TCR CDR3 was amplified in a first-round RT-PCR using the HTBI primer set. TCRdb reanalysed the multiplex PCR reads using MiXCR and keeps one entry per CDR3 protein. The sample holds approximately 740,000 distinct CDR3 sequences, around 13% seen once. Per the germline V gene, CDR1 is SEHNR and CDR2 is FQNEAQ (reference sequence). CDR3 length equals 13 residues. V gave up 0 bases and J gave up 8 bases; unmatched junction bases: 3. Specimen: blood. The chain recombines TRBV7-9 with TRBJ1-1; 7 bases are a match to TRBD1. The sequence was collected from a woman in her late teens or twenties with Graves' hyperthyroidism. CDR3 sequence (DNA): TGTGCCAGCAGCTTAGCGACAGGGTTGGAAGCTTTCTTT. Protein sequence: CASSLATGLEAFF. The entire variable domain, with the rest obtained from reference TRBV7-9 and TRBJ1-1, is as follows: DTGVSQNPRHKITKRGQNVTFRCDPISEHNRLYWYRQTLGQGPEFLTYFQNEAQLEKSRLLSDRFSAERPKGSFSTLEIQRTEQGDSAMYLCASSLATGLEAFFGQGTRLTVV.